This entry lists 28 T cell receptor beta chains sequenced from one sample in a study of cytotoxic CD8 clonotypes in ibrutinib-treated CLL. The assay was immunoSEQ multiplex PCR, and TCRdb's table has in-frame clones only and misses some. The repertoire includes roughly 17,000 clones, roughly 60% of them detected once, and more than 25% sits in the top ten. The sequencing used PBMCs, collected after 12 months of ibrutinib treatment. These receptors were obtained from a human donor with chronic lymphocytic leukemia.

The chain is built from TRBV27 and TRBJ2-1, with D possibly being TRBD2 (6 bases). The CDR3 covers 17 residues. CDR1 is MNHEY and CDR2 is SMNVEV in the germline V gene (reference sequence). With 7 bases removed from V and 0 bases from J, the gap between germline ends came to 19 bases. The CDR3 loop is CASTTTGGISSYNEQFF. For the CDR3, the DNA is TGTGCCAGCACCACAACGGGCGGGATAAGCTCCTACAATGAGCAGTTCTTC.

This clone was seen a handful of times. V is TRBV7-2 and J is TRBJ1-1; D not certain. V lost 7 bases, J lost 1 base, and 16 bases lay in between. This CDR3 is 15 amino acids long. Looked up from germline, CDR1 is SGHTA and CDR2 is FQGNSA. The CDR3 here is CASTMPAPRNTEAFF. Written as DNA, the CDR3 is TGTGCCAGCACCATGCCTGCGCCCAGGAACACTGAAGCTTTCTTT.

J is TRBJ2-3 and V is TRBV30; D gene ambiguous. The length of the CDR3 is 15 residues. V lost 5 bases, J lost 0 bases, and 15 bases lay in between. CDR1 is GTSNPN and CDR2 is SVGIG in the germline V gene (reference sequence). In DNA form, the CDR3 reads TGTGCCTGGTCCAGAGAAGACCCTAGCACAGATACGCAGTATTTT. The encoded protein is CAWSREDPSTDTQYF.

This clone was found a few times. For the CDR3, the DNA is TGTGCCATCAGTGCAGGGGACGGTCAGCCCCAGCATTTT. This encodes CAISAGDGQPQHF. The chain combines TRBV10-3 with TRBJ1-5; perhaps TRBD1 as D (6 bases). V was pared by 4 bases and J by 6 bases, with 10 bases between. Germline-derived CDR1 and CDR2 are ENHRY and SYGVKD. The CDR3 covers 13 residues.

This rearrangement joins TRBV5-5 to TRBJ2-1, with D unresolved. CDR1 SGHKS and CDR2 YYEKEE come from the germline V gene (reference sequence). The ends were cut back, 1 base at V and 10 bases at J, with 12 bases in the middle. This CDR3 contains 13 residues. The CDR3 DNA reads TGTGCCAGCAGCTTGTGGTATAGCAACGAGCAGTTCTTC. Translation gives CASSLWYSNEQFF. The full variable domain, with the rest looked up from reference TRBV5-5 and TRBJ2-1, is DAGVTQSPTHLIKTRGQQVTLRCSPISGHKSVSWYQQVLGQGPQFIFQYYEKEERGRGNFPDRFSARQFPNYSSELNVNALLLGDSALYLCASSLWYSNEQFFGPGTRLTVL.

The J gene is TRBJ2-7, the V gene TRBV2; D remains ambiguous. The germline V gene encodes CDR1 SNHLY and CDR2 FYNNEI. The length of the CDR3 is 12 residues. Trimming took 4 bases from V and 0 from J, leaving 4 bases between them. DNA of the CDR3: TGTGCCAGCAGTGGCGACTCCTACGAGCAGTACTTC. Its translation is CASSGDSYEQYF.

The chain combines TRBV19 with TRBJ2-7; a possible D gene is TRBD2 (5 bases). V shed 6 bases and J shed 3 bases, with 12 bases lying between them. Germline CDR1 LNHDA, CDR2 SQIVND (reference sequence). The CDR3 has 13 amino acids. This CDR3 reads CASSAGVFYEQYF. The CDR3 region has the DNA TGTGCCAGTAGCGCCGGGGTCTTCTACGAGCAGTACTTC.

This clone was counted only a few times. The genes are TRBV19 and TRBJ1-5; a possible D gene is TRBD1 (5 bases). The CDR3 is made up of 13 amino acids. Trimming removed 11 bases from V and 2 bases from J, with 13 bases in between. From germline, CDR1 is LNHDA and CDR2 SQIVND (reference sequence). CDR3 in DNA: TGTGCCTCTGGGGGGGGTGGCAATCAGCCCCAGCATTTT. Amino acids: CASGGGGNQPQHF.

The chain combines TRBV30 with TRBJ2-5; 8 bases fit TRBD2. With V trimmed by 2 bases and J by 2 bases, 7 bases remained unmatched. Germline V gene sequence: CDR1 GTSNPN, CDR2 SVGIG (reference sequence). The CDR3 consists of 15 residues. The CDR3 DNA sequence: TGTGCCTGGAGTACCGTAGCGGGGATACAAGAGACCCAGTACTTC. This codes for CAWSTVAGIQETQYF.

This chain uses TRBV28 with TRBJ2-7; possible D gene TRBD2, 5 bases. Trimming removed 8 bases from V and 4 bases from J, with 15 bases in between. The CDR3 length is 13 residues. Germline V lookup: CDR1 MDHEN, CDR2 SYDVKM. The CDR3 region has the DNA TGTGCCAGCGGAACTAGTCCCCTTTACGAGCAGTACTTC. Translated: CASGTSPLYEQYF.

Written as DNA, the CDR3 is TGTGCCAGCAGCTCCCGGGGCGGGGAGCTGTTTTTT. Translated: CASSSRGGELFF. The chain combines TRBV7-2 with TRBJ2-2, with a possible D match to TRBD2 (5 bases). This CDR3 is built from 12 residues. Germline V gene data show CDR1 as SGHTA and CDR2 as FQGNSA. With 4 bases removed from V and 7 bases from J, the gap between germline ends came to 7 bases.

The gene calls are TRBV19 and TRBJ2-1; D possibly corresponds to TRBD2 (6 bases). Germline V gene sequence: CDR1 LNHDA, CDR2 SQIVND (reference sequence). Trimming pared 6 bases from V and 6 bases from J, leaving 15 bases between. This CDR3 has 14 residues. The CDR3 region has the DNA TGTGCCAGTAGCGCTAGCGTCCTGAGCAATGAGCAGTTCTTC. It translates to CASSASVLSNEQFF.

This sequence joins TRBV7-3 and TRBJ2-5, with D possibly called TRBD1 or TRBD2 (5 bases each). The CDR3 spans 15 residues. CDR1 is SGHTA and CDR2 is FQGTGA in the germline V gene. Trimming took off 5 bases at V and 4 bases at J, with 17 bases between the two ends. The chain's CDR3 is CASSRNGAAGETQYF. Here the CDR3 DNA reads TGTGCCAGCAGCCGGAACGGGGCGGCGGGAGAGACCCAGTACTTC.

V is TRBV15 and J is TRBJ2-3, with TRBD2 as a possible D gene (5 bases). Germline V gene lookup returns CDR1 LNHNV and CDR2 YYDKDF (reference sequence). This CDR3 is built from 16 residues. V lost 0 bases and J lost 4, with 14 bases in between. CDR3 coding DNA: TGTGCCACCAGCAGAGAAGCGGACCCCAAGGCAGATACGCAGTATTTT. Its translation is CATSREADPKADTQYF.

The V and J genes are TRBV10-3 and TRBJ2-7, with 11 bases fitting TRBD2. Germline V gene sequence: CDR1 ENHRY, CDR2 SYGVKD. The CDR3 has 15 residues. The V segment lost 6 bases and the J segment 0 bases; nucleotides outside the gene matches: 4. The CDR3 region is CAIRETSGTSYEQYF. CDR3 DNA sequence: TGTGCCATCAGAGAGACTAGCGGGACCTCCTACGAGCAGTACTTC.

This clone was seen just once. The CDR3 DNA follows: TGTGCCAGCAGAAGACTAGCGCGCCACCTCACAGATACGCAGTATTTT. Its translation is CASRRLARHLTDTQYF. The chain links TRBV27 to TRBJ2-3, with 8 bases lining up with TRBD2. V gave up 6 bases and J gave up 2 bases; unmatched junction bases: 10. This CDR3 is 16 amino acids long. Germline V CDR1 and CDR2: MNHEY, SMNVEV (reference sequence).

This chain uses TRBV28 with TRBJ2-2; D is undetermined. V was clipped by 2 bases and J by 3 bases, with 13 bases between them. Germline V gene sequence: CDR1 MDHEN, CDR2 SYDVKM. CDR3 length: 16 amino acids. CDR3 in amino acids: CASSLGVSSDTGELFF. The CDR3 DNA follows: TGTGCCAGCAGTTTAGGGGTTAGCAGCGACACCGGGGAGCTGTTTTTT.

To note about this clone: A junction boundary mismatches the germline segment, possibly from a read error. The chain carries TRBV7-7 and TRBJ2-7, with 10 bases lining up with TRBD1. The CDR3 has 14 amino acids. The V gene's germline CDR1 is SSHAT and CDR2 FNYEAQ (reference sequence). The CDR3 DNA reads TGTGCTAGCAGCGCCGCCGGACAGGGGGGCGAGCAGTACTTC. Translating it yields CASSAAGQGGEQYF.

V is TRBV7-9 and J is TRBJ1-1, with TRBD1 as a possible D gene (5 bases). Per germline, CDR1 SEHNR and CDR2 FQNEAQ (reference sequence). There are 15 residues in the CDR3. V dropped 5 bases and J dropped 3 bases, with 16 bases sitting between them. DNA for the CDR3: TGTGCCAGCAGCCCCTGGGGGGGGGTCGACACTGAAGCTTTCTTT. Amino acids: CASSPWGGVDTEAFF.

As for this clone: The same CDR3 also results from other DNA sequences found in this sample. V usage is TRBV7-9 and J usage is TRBJ2-7, with 9 positions matching TRBD1. CDR1 is SEHNR and CDR2 is FQNEAQ in the germline V gene (reference sequence). The CDR3 is 15 amino acids. J gave up 1 base and V 0 bases, and 1 base lay outside the gene matches. CDR3: CASSLAGTGSYEQYF. The CDR3 region has the DNA TGTGCCAGCAGCTTAGCCGGGACAGGGTCCTACGAGCAGTACTTC.

The V gene is TRBV6-5, the J gene TRBJ2-3, with D unresolved. The CDR3 consists of 14 residues. V gave up 6 bases and J gave up 0 bases, with 10 bases separating them. The germline gives CDR1 MNHEY, CDR2 SVGAGI. CDR3 residues: CASRPDPSTDTQYF. The DNA of the CDR3 is TGTGCCAGCAGACCCGACCCTAGCACAGATACGCAGTATTTT.

This clone rates as medium-sized. The V and J genes are TRBV9 and TRBJ2-1; D gene ambiguous. The V gene lost 4 bases and the J gene lost 7 bases, with 18 bases spanning the gap. This CDR3 has 15 residues. Germline CDR1 and CDR2: SGDLS and YYNGEE. CDR3 loop: CASSPGGGAINEQFF. The DNA of the CDR3 is TGTGCCAGCAGCCCCGGCGGTGGCGCCATTAATGAGCAGTTCTTC.

This clone appeared a few times. The V gene is TRBV27, the J gene TRBJ1-2; 7 bases align to TRBD1. The CDR3 covers 13 residues. J was trimmed by 7 bases and V by 4 bases; bases with no gene match: 6. Germline V gives CDR1 MNHEY, CDR2 SMNVEV (reference sequence). Written as DNA, the CDR3 is TGTGCCAGCAGTTACCAGGGACAGTCTGGCTACACCTTC. It encodes CASSYQGQSGYTF.

The chain has TRBV28 and TRBJ2-7, with 8 bases lining up with TRBD2. Germline V CDR1 and CDR2: MDHEN, SYDVKM. The V and J ends lost 8 bases and 2 bases, in that order; junction bases with no gene match: 11. This CDR3 region has 15 residues. The CDR3 DNA reads as TGTGCCAGCGTACGCTCGCCAGCGGGGGCCTACGAGCAGTACTTC. It is translated as CASVRSPAGAYEQYF.

This clone was seen a few times. The rearrangement joins TRBV19 to TRBJ2-2, with a weak D call TRBD2 (7 bases). The length of the CDR3 is 15 residues. V was trimmed by 6 bases and J by 7 bases, leaving 18 bases between them. CDR1 is LNHDA, CDR2 SQIVND, per germline (reference sequence). This CDR3 reads CASSTLGGRVGELFF. For the CDR3, the DNA is TGTGCCAGTAGCACGCTCGGGGGGCGGGTCGGGGAGCTGTTTTTT.

The gene calls are TRBV23-1 and TRBJ1-2; D unresolved. TRBV23-1 is treated as an ORF (open reading frame) with a function not yet certain. V was cut by 3 bases and J by 5 bases, with 19 bases left in between. CDR3 size: 16 residues. The CDR3 DNA reads as TGCGCCAGCAGTCATGAGGATCCCGCCGGGGTATATGGCTACACCTTC. It specifies CASSHEDPAGVYGYTF.

This clone was seen only once. The chain links TRBV5-1 to TRBJ2-5, with a tentative D call TRBD2 (6 bases). CDR1 is SGHRS, CDR2 YFSETQ, per germline. This CDR3 spans 14 amino acids. Deletions cut 5 bases from V and 5 bases from J, with 16 bases between. In DNA, the CDR3 is TGCGCCAGCAGTGGTCCTTTAGCGGCGGAGACCCAGTACTTC. Translated, it gives CASSGPLAAETQYF.

This clone came up a few times. This sequence joins TRBV4-1 and TRBJ2-1, with 10 positions matching TRBD2. From germline, CDR1 is MGHRA and CDR2 YSYEKL. The CDR3 has 16 residues. V dropped 1 base and J dropped 5; count of bases not matched to a gene: 5. The CDR3 sequence is CASSQARLAGNNEQFF. CDR3 in DNA: TGCGCCAGCAGCCAAGCACGACTAGCGGGTAACAATGAGCAGTTCTTC.